This T cell receptor (beta chain) was obtained from a study of OX40 agonist ivuxolimab in advanced cancers. Study as a whole: Dosing consisted of intravenous ivuxolimab at 0.01 to 10 mg/kg every 2 weeks. General observations from the study: Among some nonresponders, normalized T-cell clonal expansion was also low.

The V gene's germline CDR1 is SGDLS and CDR2 YYNGEE. This CDR3 is 17 amino acids long. V shed 2 bases and J 7 bases; nucleotides not matched to a gene: 11. The assay was immunoSEQ multiplex PCR, and TCRdb's table has in-frame clones only and misses some. This table holds 50,000 to 60,000 clones, over 80% found once. With regard to this clone: What it binds is not known.

V gene TRBV9 combines with J gene TRBJ2-2; 10 positions agree with TRBD2. Sequenced material: CD4+ or CD8+ T cells sorted from blood, taken in a trial of the OX40 agonist ivuxolimab. The receptor was isolated from an adult with an advanced solid tumor such as melanoma, head and neck, liver or kidney cancer. The CDR3 protein is CASSVGFLAGVGGELFF. Here the CDR3 DNA reads TGTGCCAGCAGCGTGGGATTCCTAGCGGGAGTTGGCGGGGAGCTGTTTTTT.